The rows below give T cell receptor beta chains drawn from one sample of a study of T cell clusters in autoimmune cytopenias. TCRdb reprocessed the multiplex PCR reads and keeps a single row for each CDR3 protein, giving no DNA. There are fewer than 4,500 distinct CDR3 sequences in the sample, with more than 20% held by the top ten. Sequenced sample: peripheral blood. These TCRs come from a human donor with an autoimmune cytopenia or autoimmune hepatitis (not recorded which). CDR3s include the opening cysteine and the closing phenylalanine or tryptophan. The listing skips clone size in some rows; elsewhere it reads once, few, many or a size class.

j_call	v_call	clone_size	cdr3_aa
TRBJ2-7	TRBV6-1	medium-sized	CASSDPPRTSYEQYF
TRBJ1-5	TRBV6-1	-	CASLRDMGFGGNQPQHF
TRBJ2-7	TRBV6-5	medium-sized	CASSYSGALSDEQYF
TRBJ1-1	TRBV10-3	-	CAISGQANTEAFF
TRBJ1-1	TRBV19	medium-sized	CASSMGGQTNTEAFF
TRBJ1-2	TRBV4-2	-	CASSHADTGTGAAYGYTF
TRBJ1-2	TRBV18	medium-sized	CASSSDQGADGYTF
TRBJ1-2	TRBV18	medium-sized	CASSPAGYGYTF
TRBJ2-1	TRBV29-1	large	CSVKPTARPGGEQFF
TRBJ1-2	TRBV27	medium-sized	CASSPSGTGGGGYTF
TRBJ1-1	TRBV6-5	hyperexpanded	CASSYSQVMNTEAFF
TRBJ2-1	TRBV27	medium-sized	CASRGTSGRVGYNEQFF
TRBJ2-2	TRBV6-5	medium-sized	CATGGGSPLSTGELFF
TRBJ2-5	TRBV4-3	-	CASSLQASFQETQYF
TRBJ2-1	TRBV20-1	-	CSANFLGDEQFF
TRBJ2-2	TRBV4-3	-	CASSQERTSGSPGELFF
TRBJ1-1	TRBV20-1	-	CSARIRQGGNTEAFF
TRBJ1-4	TRBV18	medium-sized	CASSPTEATNEKLFF
TRBJ2-3	TRBV5-1	-	CASSLGGSTDTQYF
TRBJ2-7	TRBV20-1	-	CSASRGTGIYEQYF
TRBJ1-2	TRBV29-1	medium-sized	CSVETGTGGGYTF
TRBJ2-5	TRBV24-1	medium-sized	CATSDRAAGQGRETQYF
TRBJ2-3	TRBV5-1	-	CASSLGGLFSDTQYF